This T cell receptor (beta chain) was identified during a study of OX40 agonist ivuxolimab in advanced cancers. The CDR3 is 11 residues long. CDR1 is GTSNPN and CDR2 is SVGIG in the germline V gene (reference sequence). V was pared by 0 bases and J by 7 bases, with 5 bases between. TCRdb keeps only in-frame clones here, not all; method: immunoSEQ multiplex PCR. The repertoire has about 17,000 clones, around 80% of them found once; the top ten carry around 2.5%. The receptor was derived from an adult with an advanced solid tumor such as melanoma, head and neck, liver or kidney cancer. The chain has TRBV30 and TRBJ2-3; D remains unclear. Material: CD4+ or CD8+ T cells sorted from blood, obtained in a trial of the OX40 agonist ivuxolimab. The CDR3 sequence: CAWSVDHTQYF. The CDR3 nucleotides read TGTGCCTGGAGTGTAGACCATACGCAGTATTTT. The full variable domain, completed using reference TRBV30 and TRBJ2-3, is SQTIHQWPATLVQPVGSPLSLECTVEGTSNPNLYWYRQAAGRGLQLLFYSVGIGQISSEVPQNLSASRPQDRQFILSSKKLLLSDSGFYLCAWSVDHTQYFGPGTRLTVL.